Presented here are 15 T cell receptor beta chains from one specimen sequenced in a study of regulatory T cells in long-lasting Graves disease. Specified time point: newly diagnosed GD, antithyroid drugs for less than 3 months. RNA isolated from PBMCs was used to make the TCR library. Arm-PCR of CDR3 regions with iRepertoire HTBI primers generated TCR beta libraries. Via MiXCR, TCRdb re-called the multiplex PCR reads, giving one row per CDR3 protein. The data hold around 320,000 distinct CDR3 sequences, with around 15% observed a single time. Separately, the same data were catalogued under a study of T cells in Graves' hyperthyroidism and ophthalmopathy.

The sequencing here drew on peripheral blood mononuclear cells (PBMCs), taken at new diagnosis, from a patient treated with antithyroid drugs. These receptors were taken from a man aged 35 to 55 with Graves disease.

This clonotype was seen at least ten times. The genes are TRBV20-1 and TRBJ2-3; tentatively, D is TRBD1 (6 bases). CDR3 length equals 11 residues. Germline CDR1 is DFQATT and CDR2 is SNEGSKA (reference sequence). V lost 5 bases to trimming and J lost 9 bases, with 12 bases between them. The CDR3 DNA is TGCAGTGCTTTCGGACAGTGGACGCAGTATTTT. It translates to CSAFGQWTQYF.

In this sample, this clonotype turned up many times. V and J are TRBV25-1 and TRBJ1-1; 8 bases fit TRBD1. The CDR3 sequence is 14 residues long. V lost 7 bases, J lost 5 bases, and 9 bases stayed unmatched. Germline CDR1 and CDR2: MGHDK and SYGVNS. DNA for the CDR3: TGTGCCAGCATCAGCGGACAGGGTGGTACTGAAGCTTTCTTT. Amino acid sequence: CASISGQGGTEAFF.

This clonotype was seen only a few times. The genes are TRBV20-1 and TRBJ2-1, with D tentatively TRBD1 or TRBD2 (6 bases each). CDR1 and CDR2 from the germline V gene are DFQATT and SNEGSKA (reference sequence). The CDR3 consists of 15 residues. V was trimmed by 5 bases and J by 4 bases, leaving 18 bases between them. CDR3 DNA sequence: TGCAGTGCTGGCGGGACACGATCTGCATACAATGAGCAGTTCTTC. This gives the protein CSAGGTRSAYNEQFF.

For this clonotype: One junction end disagrees with the germline gene, perhaps due to a read error. The V gene is TRBV20-1, the J gene TRBJ1-3; D not resolved. CDR1 is DFQATT, CDR2 SNEGSKA, per germline (reference sequence). The CDR3 is 15 amino acids. The CDR3 spells CSARDPRLTGNTINF. The CDR3 bases are TGCAGTGCTAGAGATCCAAGGCTAACTGGAAACACCATAAATTTT.

This clonotype was found a few times. The V call is TRBV5-1, the J call TRBJ1-2; D gene ambiguous. V was clipped by 0 bases and J by 8 bases, with 11 bases between them. This CDR3 has 13 residues. CDR1 is SGHRS, CDR2 YFSETQ, per germline. The CDR3 DNA sequence: TGCGCCAGCAGCTTGGCCGGCGTCGGGGGCTACACCTTC. It encodes CASSLAGVGGYTF.

This clonotype was seen once. Just one base apart from a much larger clone, this may be a read error. The J gene is TRBJ2-7, the V gene TRBV30; D possibly corresponds to TRBD1 (5 bases). This CDR3 is built from 13 residues. From germline, CDR1 is GTSNPN and CDR2 SVGIG (reference sequence). V gave up 3 bases and J gave up 0 bases, with 9 bases separating them. The CDR3 DNA sequence: TGTGCCTGGAGCCAGGGCGCCTCCTACGAGCAGTACTTC. Translation: CAWSQGASYEQYF.

This clonotype was seen only a few times. This chain joins TRBV7-3 and TRBJ2-3; 8 nucleotides align to TRBD1. CDR1 is SGHTA, CDR2 FQGTGA, per germline. Unmatched junction bases numbered 2, after V lost 5 bases and J lost 4 bases. This CDR3 contains 13 residues. The CDR3 is CASSQTGADTQYF. In DNA, the CDR3 is TGTGCCAGCAGCCAGACAGGGGCAGATACGCAGTATTTT.

This clonotype was counted many times. V and J are TRBV9 and TRBJ1-1; perhaps TRBD1 as D (6 bases). Germline loops: CDR1 SGDLS, CDR2 YYNGEE. V lost 8 bases, J lost 2 bases, and 13 bases lay in between. This CDR3 comprises 13 residues. In DNA form, the CDR3 reads TGTGCCAGTAGCCAGGGGAGAAACACTGAAGCTTTCTTT. It translates to CASSQGRNTEAFF.

The chain joins TRBV5-1 to TRBJ1-4; TRBD1 might be the D (5 bases). Germline V gene lookup returns CDR1 SGHRS and CDR2 YFSETQ. CDR3 size: 14 residues. Between the trimmed V and J ends, which lost 0 bases and 7 bases, there was a span of 10 bases. The CDR3 protein is CASSLEGRGEKLFF. The CDR3 bases are TGCGCCAGCAGCTTGGAAGGGAGGGGTGAAAAACTGTTTTTT.

At least ten counts were recorded for this clonotype. V usage is TRBV5-1 and J usage is TRBJ1-4, with 7 bases aligning to TRBD1. The germline CDR1 and CDR2 sequences are SGHRS and YFSETQ. CDR3 length equals 15 residues. V trimming: 4 bases; J trimming: 1 base; junction bases outside the gene matches: 4. CDR3 coding DNA: TGCGCCAGCAGCCAGAACAGGGGAACTAATGAAAAACTGTTTTTT. It codes for CASSQNRGTNEKLFF.

This clonotype was seen only a few times. The gene calls are TRBV6-1 and TRBJ1-3, with unresolved D. V was pared by 8 bases and J by 0 bases, with 5 bases between. CDR1 is MNHNS and CDR2 is SASEGT in the germline V gene. CDR3 length equals 12 residues. The CDR3 coding sequence is TGTGCCAGCGACTTCTCTGGAAACACCATATATTTT. Translating gives CASDFSGNTIYF.

Only a few counts were recorded for this clonotype. This sequence joins TRBV7-9 and TRBJ2-2; possibly TRBD1 for D (6 bases). V shed 6 bases and J shed 0 bases, with 14 bases lying between them. Per germline, CDR1 SEHNR and CDR2 FQNEAQ (reference sequence). The CDR3 runs 16 residues. DNA for the CDR3: TGTGCCAGCAGTTCTACCGGGACAACGAACACCGGGGAGCTGTTTTTT. Protein product: CASSSTGTTNTGELFF.

This clonotype was counted many times. The chain uses TRBV12-3 or TRBV12-4 and TRBJ1-2; D uncertain. This CDR3 has 15 residues. With 2 bases removed from V and 0 bases from J, the gap between germline ends came to 10 bases. The CDR3 coding sequence is TGTGCCAGCAGTTTAACGGACGTAGCTAACTATGGCTACACCTTC. Encoded protein: CASSLTDVANYGYTF.

This chain uses TRBV27 with TRBJ2-3; 11 bases map to TRBD2. This CDR3 comprises 17 residues. J lost 0 bases, V lost 5 bases, and 7 bases had no gene match. Germline CDR1 is MNHEY and CDR2 is SMNVEV (reference sequence). CDR3: CASSTRLAGLSTDTQYF. As DNA, the CDR3 is TGTGCCAGCAGTACTAGACTAGCGGGGCTTAGCACAGATACGCAGTATTTT.

The chain recombines TRBV12-3 or TRBV12-4 with TRBJ1-1; TRBD1 aligns across 11 bases. CDR3 length: 15 amino acids. The ends lost 3 bases at V and 4 bases at J; junction bases unmatched: 4. The CDR3 is CASSFRTGGLTEAFF. CDR3 nucleotides: TGTGCCAGCAGTTTTCGGACAGGGGGCCTCACTGAAGCTTTCTTT.